This entry concerns a single T cell receptor (beta chain). What it binds is not known. These data come from a study of OX40 agonist ivuxolimab in advanced cancers. Libraries were prepared by immunoSEQ multiplex PCR; TCRdb keeps only in-frame clonotypes and omits some of them. The sample has over 15,000 clones, around 90% seen once; the top ten hold roughly 50%. The ends lost 6 bases at V and 6 bases at J; junction bases unmatched: 10. This CDR3 contains 14 residues. Germline CDR1 MNHEY, CDR2 SMNVEV (reference sequence). Study outcomes and limitations: The authors also found low normalized T-cell clonal expansion in some nonresponders.

The chain combines TRBV27 with TRBJ1-2; 7 bases fit TRBD1. Sequenced material: CD4+ or CD8+ T cells sorted from blood, taken in a trial of the OX40 agonist ivuxolimab. This clonotype originated in an adult with an advanced solid tumor such as melanoma, head and neck, liver or kidney cancer. The CDR3 sequence is CASSLRPDRDGYTF. As DNA, the CDR3 is TGTGCCAGCAGCCTTCGACCCGACAGGGATGGCTACACCTTC.